This is a list of T cell receptor beta chains from one sample in a study of OX40 agonist ivuxolimab in advanced cancers. The table came from immunoSEQ multiplex PCR; TCRdb's copy has only in-frame clones and leaves some out. Of 100,000 to 120,000 clones in the sample, around 90% are singletons; the top ten hold less than 0.3%. Sequences were derived from CD4+ or CD8+ T cells sorted from blood, sampled in a trial of the OX40 agonist ivuxolimab. These receptor sequences come from an adult with an advanced solid tumor such as melanoma, head and neck, liver or kidney cancer. Each CDR3 is given with its conserved first and last residue. D genes are given only for firm matches. Size is stated for part of the rows, as once, few or many counts, or as a class when the clone is expanded.

CDR3 | DNA | size | J | D | V
CASSVTGDNDIQYF | TGTGCCAGCAGTGTAACAGGGGACAATGACATTCAGTACTTC | NA | TRBJ2-4 | TRBD1 | TRBV25-1
CSVEGSYGYTF | TGCAGCGTTGAAGGGAGTTATGGCTACACCTTC | NA | TRBJ1-2 | NA | TRBV29-1
CASSVRGKETQYF | TGCGCCAGCAGTGTACGCGGAAAAGAGACCCAGTACTTC | NA | TRBJ2-5 | NA | TRBV10-2
CASSEFQLRTDTQYF | TGTGCCAGCAGTGAGTTTCAGCTCCGCACAGATACGCAGTATTTT | NA | TRBJ2-3 | NA | TRBV2
CASSVRQMRDTIYF | TGTGCCAGCAGCGTTAGACAGATGCGGGACACCATATATTTT | once | TRBJ1-3 | NA | TRBV9
CASSRGQPNTEAFF | TGTGCCAGTAGCCGTGGACAACCGAACACTGAAGCTTTCTTT | once | TRBJ1-1 | NA | TRBV19
CASSLGDFQETQYF | TGCGCCAGCAGCTTGGGGGACTTCCAAGAGACCCAGTACTTC | NA | TRBJ2-5 | NA | TRBV5-1
CASSPRGGGEAFF | TGTGCCAGCTCACCTAGAGGGGGGGGTGAAGCTTTCTTT | NA | TRBJ1-1 | NA | TRBV18
CASGPRPGNTEAFF | TGTGCCAGCGGCCCTAGACCAGGGAACACTGAAGCTTTCTTT | NA | TRBJ1-1 | NA | TRBV13
CASSLSGRDNEQFF | TGTGCCAGCAGCTTAAGTGGCAGGGACAATGAGCAGTTCTTC | NA | TRBJ2-1 | NA | TRBV7-3
CAWSRTWRTEAFF | TGTGCCTGGAGTCGGACCTGGAGGACTGAAGCTTTCTTT | NA | TRBJ1-1 | NA | TRBV30
CASGLDYYGYTF | TGTGCTAGTGGTTTAGACTACTATGGCTACACCTTC | NA | TRBJ1-2 | NA | TRBV12-5
CASSHPTDDEQFF | TGTGCTAGCAGTCATCCTACGGACGATGAGCAGTTCTTC | NA | TRBJ2-1 | NA | TRBV7-7
CASSLSTSGQETQYF | TGTGCCAGCAGTTTATCAACTAGCGGCCAAGAGACCCAGTACTTC | NA | TRBJ2-5 | TRBD2 | TRBV27
CAWSSPGTGGFRYF | TGTGCCTGGAGTTCCCCCGGGACAGGGGGATTTCGGTACTTC | once | TRBJ2-7 | TRBD1 | TRBV30
CASRPGLAGLYNEQFF | TGTGCCAGCAGGCCGGGACTAGCGGGGCTTTACAATGAGCAGTTCTTC | NA | TRBJ2-1 | TRBD2 | TRBV27
CASSLGFEGEQYF | TGTGCCAGCAGCTTAGGGTTCGAAGGCGAGCAGTACTTC | NA | TRBJ2-7 | NA | TRBV11-2
CASSLTLHTGSDTEAFF | TGTGCCAGCAGTTTGACCCTCCACACAGGGTCGGACACTGAAGCTTTCTTT | NA | TRBJ1-1 | NA | TRBV28
CSVLRGSSYEQYF | TGCAGCGTTTTACGCGGGAGCTCCTACGAGCAGTACTTC | NA | TRBJ2-7 | TRBD2 | TRBV29-1
CASSVQGLSSNIQYF | TGTGCCAGCAGCGTACAGGGACTGTCATCGAACATTCAGTACTTC | once | TRBJ2-4 | NA | TRBV9